This T cell receptor (beta chain) was found in a study of shared clonotypes between healthy human individuals. Sorted subsets were amplified in replicate PCRs using about 200 ng DNA, approximately 30,000 T cell genomes. Assay: immunoSEQ multiplex PCR; the TCRdb copy retains only in-frame clones and omits some. This table holds roughly 700,000 clones, roughly 70% found once. The sample was memory CD4+ T cells sorted from blood. The subset here: CD45RA-negative fraction. The TCR was taken from a woman in her twenties or thirties in good health.

The CDR3 here is CASTKTGELRETQYF. The CDR3 region has the DNA TGTGCCAGCACCAAAACGGGAGAATTGCGAGAGACCCAGTACTTC. J is TRBJ2-5 and V is TRBV6-5, with D perhaps matching TRBD2 (6 bases). The ends were cut back, 7 bases at V and 4 bases at J, with 19 bases in the middle. The CDR3 covers 15 residues. In germline, CDR1 is MNHEY, CDR2 SVGAGI.